What follows are 10 T cell receptor beta chains derived from one specimen sequenced in a study of monozygotic twins with inflammatory bowel disease (dated by TCRdb to 2018 to 2020). The library was made by 5' RACE. The sample was run on an Illumina HiSeq 2500. Through TCRdb reprocessing, the reads give one entry per CDR3 protein sequence; DNA is omitted. This sample's listing comprises approximately 400,000 distinct CDR3 sequences. More than 2% of the sample comes from the top ten. The specimen sequenced was blood. The receptors come from a human donor with ulcerative colitis or Crohn's disease, or a healthy co-twin of an affected twin (not recorded which).

This chain joins TRBV7-9 and TRBJ1-1; TCRdb outputs TRBD1, but without DNA this stays unchecked. The V gene's germline CDR1 is SEHNR and CDR2 FQNEAQ (reference sequence). The CDR3 consists of 15 residues. The CDR3 loop is CASSPKPGMNTEAFF.

CDR3 amino acids: CASSYSGRVQEQYF. The chain has TRBV6-2 or TRBV6-3 and TRBJ2-7; no DNA is available, so the TRBD1 call from TCRdb remains unchecked. The germline V gene has CDR1 MNHEY and CDR2 SVGEGT. The CDR3 runs 14 residues.

V gene TRBV29-1 combines with J gene TRBJ2-3; the D gene TCRdb calls, TRBD1, cannot be checked with no DNA. Germline values: CDR1 SQVTM, CDR2 ANQGSEA. The CDR3 runs 14 residues. CDR3 sequence: CSVSRGPSTDTQYF.

This sequence joins TRBV29-1 and TRBJ2-1; there is no DNA to check the TCRdb D call of TRBD2. The germline gives CDR1 SQVTM, CDR2 ANQGSEA. The CDR3 length is 13 residues. This CDR3 is CSILPIVSGEQFF.

V gene TRBV9 combines with J gene TRBJ1-1; TCRdb selects TRBD1, and the lack of DNA leaves this call unchecked. Germline V gene sequence: CDR1 SGDLS, CDR2 YYNGEE. This CDR3 spans 14 amino acids. The CDR3 reads CASSVGQGNAEAFF.

This chain connects TRBV20-1 to TRBJ2-7. Germline V lookup: CDR1 DFQATT, CDR2 SNEGSKA (reference sequence). The CDR3 has 15 amino acids. The CDR3 loop is CSARDPGSGAYEQYF.

The CDR3 reads CSVFDTGELFF. The gene calls are TRBV20-1 and TRBJ2-2. Per germline, CDR1 DFQATT and CDR2 SNEGSKA (reference sequence). CDR3 length: 11 amino acids.

V usage is TRBV9 and J usage is TRBJ2-2; absent DNA, TCRdb's TRBD1 call cannot be checked. The V gene's germline CDR1 is SGDLS and CDR2 YYNGEE. The CDR3 loop spans 18 amino acids. The chain's CDR3 is CASSVVSDWGPGTGELFF.

CDR3 region: CASISKGISNSPLHF. The rearrangement uses TRBV28 and TRBJ1-6. Germline V gives CDR1 MDHEN, CDR2 SYDVKM. The CDR3 covers 15 residues.

V is TRBV12-5 and J is TRBJ2-3; TCRdb's D call, TRBD2, is unchecked because there is no DNA. The CDR3 has 15 residues. Germline V CDR1 and CDR2: LGHNT, FRNRAP. The chain's CDR3 is CASGLALAGGLTQYF.